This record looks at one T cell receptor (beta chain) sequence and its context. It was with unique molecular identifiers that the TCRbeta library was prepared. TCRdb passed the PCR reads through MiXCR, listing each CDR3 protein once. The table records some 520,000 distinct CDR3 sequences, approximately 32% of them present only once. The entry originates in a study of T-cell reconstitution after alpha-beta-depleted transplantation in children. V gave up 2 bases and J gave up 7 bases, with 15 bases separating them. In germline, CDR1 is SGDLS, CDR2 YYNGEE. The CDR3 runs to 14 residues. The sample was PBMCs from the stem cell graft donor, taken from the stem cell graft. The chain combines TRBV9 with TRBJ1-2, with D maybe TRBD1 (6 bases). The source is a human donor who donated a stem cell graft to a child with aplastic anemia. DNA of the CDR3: TGTGCCAGCAGCGTTTTGGGGGGGGCGTCTGGCTACACCTTC. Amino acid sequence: CASSVLGGASGYTF.